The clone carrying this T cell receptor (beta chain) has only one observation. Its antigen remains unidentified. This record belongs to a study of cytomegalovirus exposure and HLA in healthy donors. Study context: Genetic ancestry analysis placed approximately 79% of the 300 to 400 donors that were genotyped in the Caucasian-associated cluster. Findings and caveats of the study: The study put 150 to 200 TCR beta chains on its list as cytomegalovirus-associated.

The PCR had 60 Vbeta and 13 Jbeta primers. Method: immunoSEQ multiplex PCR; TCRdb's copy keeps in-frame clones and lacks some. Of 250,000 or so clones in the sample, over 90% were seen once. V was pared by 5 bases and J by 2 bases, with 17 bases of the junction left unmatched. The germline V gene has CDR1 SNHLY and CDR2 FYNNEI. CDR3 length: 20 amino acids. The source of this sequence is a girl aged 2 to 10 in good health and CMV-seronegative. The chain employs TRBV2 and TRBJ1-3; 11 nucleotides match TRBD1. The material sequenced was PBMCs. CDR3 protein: CASSNYATRTGGPPGNTIYF. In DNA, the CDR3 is TGTGCCAGCAGTAACTACGCTACTCGGACAGGGGGCCCTCCTGGAAACACCATATATTTT.